The source of this T cell receptor beta chain is a study of shared clonotypes between healthy human individuals. About the study: In total, the donors were a couple of women and a few men aged 18 to 49. Study results and limitations: Sequencing of the sorted subsets was shown by rarefaction to be incomplete despite large depth. Clonotypes that were shared across a few donors made up around 5.5% of naive CD4 clonotypes.

This clone was recorded once. The antigen remains unidentified. The CDR3 consists of 15 residues. The V and J ends lost 6 bases and 1 base respectively, with 14 bases between them. The germline V gene encodes CDR1 LNHDA and CDR2 SQIVND (reference sequence). TCRdb's table, derived via immunoSEQ multiplex PCR, lists solely in-frame clones and lacks some. The sample contains approximately 980,000 clones, over 75% of which appear only once. The material sequenced was memory CD4+ T cells sorted from blood. Subset described: CD45RA-negative fraction. The sequence was obtained from a man between 18 and 35 years old in good health. The chain recombines TRBV19 with TRBJ2-3; D is unclear. The CDR3 sequence: CASSRPVSGTDTQYF. CDR3 sequence (DNA): TGTGCCAGTAGCCGACCCGTTTCGGGCACAGATACGCAGTATTTT.